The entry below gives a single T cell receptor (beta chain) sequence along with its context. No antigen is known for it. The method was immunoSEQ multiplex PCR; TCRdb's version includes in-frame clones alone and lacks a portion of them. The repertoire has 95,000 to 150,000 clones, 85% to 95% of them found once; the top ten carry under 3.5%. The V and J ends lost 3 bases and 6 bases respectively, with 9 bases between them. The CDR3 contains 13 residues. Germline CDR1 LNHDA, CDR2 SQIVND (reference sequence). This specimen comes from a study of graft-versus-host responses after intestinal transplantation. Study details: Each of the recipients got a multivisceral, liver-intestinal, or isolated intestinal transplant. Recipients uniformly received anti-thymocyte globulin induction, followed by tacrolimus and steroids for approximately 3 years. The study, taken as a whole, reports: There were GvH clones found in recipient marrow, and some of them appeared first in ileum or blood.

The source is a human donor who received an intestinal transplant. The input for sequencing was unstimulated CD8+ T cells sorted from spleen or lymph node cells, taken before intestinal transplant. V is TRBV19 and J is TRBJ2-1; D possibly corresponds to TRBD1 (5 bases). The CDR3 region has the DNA TGTGCCAGTAGTATCACCCAGGGCAATGAGCAGTTCTTC. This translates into CASSITQGNEQFF.